Following are 5 T cell receptor beta chains from one sample sequenced in a study of OX40 agonist ivuxolimab in advanced cancers. Using immunoSEQ multiplex PCR, the repertoire was profiled, and TCRdb retains in-frame clones only, with some absent. This table holds 65,000 to 75,000 clones, approximately 87% found once. The specimen was CD4+ or CD8+ T cells sorted from blood, collected in a trial of the OX40 agonist ivuxolimab. All receptors derive from an adult with an advanced solid tumor such as melanoma, head and neck, liver or kidney cancer.

The CDR3 DNA reads as TGTGCCAGCAGCCCTACCGGGACAGGGTACTATGGCTACACCTTC. Translation gives CASSPTGTGYYGYTF. The chain recombines TRBV7-8 with TRBJ1-2; 9 positions agree with TRBD1. This CDR3 has 15 amino acids. The trim removed 5 bases at V and 3 bases at J, leaving 7 bases unmatched. Germline values: CDR1 SGHVS, CDR2 FQNEAQ.

This chain uses TRBV11-2 with TRBJ1-4; TRBD1 agrees at 8 bases. The CDR3 is 18 residues long. From germline, CDR1 is SGHAT and CDR2 FQNNGV. V dropped 5 bases and J dropped 4; count of bases not matched to a gene: 15. CDR3 region: CASSHGQGFSTDNEKLFF. In DNA, the CDR3 is TGTGCCAGCAGCCACGGACAGGGATTCTCAACCGATAATGAAAAACTGTTTTTT.

The V and J genes are TRBV5-5 and TRBJ2-1; 10 positions agree with TRBD1. The CDR3 is made up of 14 amino acids. With 3 bases clipped from V and 5 bases from J, the junction kept 2 bases outside the gene matches. Germline loops: CDR1 SGHKS, CDR2 YYEKEE (reference sequence). CDR3 nucleotide sequence: TGTGCCAGCAGCTGGACAGGGGGAAACAATGAGCAGTTCTTC. Its protein product is CASSWTGGNNEQFF.

The chain couples TRBV4-3 to TRBJ1-2; D ambiguous. Germline V gene lookup returns CDR1 LGHNA and CDR2 YSLEER. The CDR3 is 15 amino acids. The V end lost 3 bases, the J end lost 4 bases, and 15 bases lay between the germline ends. DNA of the CDR3: TGCGCCAGCAGCCACGATCTCGACCGAGGCTATGGCTACACCTTC. Its translation is CASSHDLDRGYGYTF.

The V call is TRBV5-4, the J call TRBJ2-2; no clear D. This CDR3 is built from 13 residues. The germline V gene encodes CDR1 SGHNT and CDR2 YYREEE (reference sequence). With 3 bases removed from V and 0 bases from J, the gap between germline ends came to 3 bases. CDR3 loop: CASSSTNTGELFF. The CDR3 bases are TGTGCCAGCAGCTCAACGAACACCGGGGAGCTGTTTTTT.